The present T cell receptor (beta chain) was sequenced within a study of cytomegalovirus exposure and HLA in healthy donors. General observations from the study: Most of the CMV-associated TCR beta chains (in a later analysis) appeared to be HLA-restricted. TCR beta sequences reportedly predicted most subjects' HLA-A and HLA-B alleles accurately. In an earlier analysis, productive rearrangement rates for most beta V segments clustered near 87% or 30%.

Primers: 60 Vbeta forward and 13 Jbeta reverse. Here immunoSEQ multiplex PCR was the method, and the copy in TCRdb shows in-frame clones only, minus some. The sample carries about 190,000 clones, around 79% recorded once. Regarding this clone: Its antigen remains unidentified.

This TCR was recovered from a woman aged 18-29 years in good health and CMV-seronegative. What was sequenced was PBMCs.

CDR3 sequence reads: CASSRETGSYEQYF. The CDR3, as DNA: TGTGCCAGTAGTAGAGAGACAGGGTCGTACGAGCAGTACTTC. This chain joins TRBV19 and TRBJ2-7; 7 bases agree with TRBD1. The CDR3 has 14 residues. From germline, CDR1 is LNHDA and CDR2 SQIVND (reference sequence). Trimming removed 4 bases from V and 4 bases from J; junction bases left unmatched: 7. Variable domain in full (rest from reference TRBV19 and TRBJ2-7): DGGITQSPKYLFRKEGQNVTLSCEQNLNHDAMYWYRQDPGQGLRLIYYSQIVNDFQKGDIAEGYSVSREKKESFPLTVTSAQKNPTAFYLCASSRETGSYEQYFGPGTRLTVT.